These T cell receptor beta chains were read from a single sample in a study of cytotoxic CD8 clonotypes in ibrutinib-treated CLL. The data were produced by immunoSEQ multiplex PCR, yet TCRdb's version contains in-frame clones alone and is incomplete. Among roughly 160,000 clones listed, roughly four fifths were seen once. The input for sequencing was PBMCs, taken after 24 months of ibrutinib treatment. Receptors were obtained from a human donor with chronic lymphocytic leukemia. Each CDR3 is given with its conserved first and last residue. D genes are given only for firm matches. Rows may omit the clone size; those that give it use once, few, many or a size class.

- TRBD1 TRBJ1-1 TRBV13 CASSWQTGTTEAFF TGTGCCAGCAGCTGGCAGACAGGGACCACTGAAGCTTTCTTT
once TRBD1 TRBJ2-3 TRBV7-2 CASSQGQGLAQYF TGTGCCAGCAGCCAAGGACAGGGTTTGGCGCAGTATTTT
- - TRBJ2-7 TRBV15 CATSREGTYEQYF TGTGCCACCAGCAGAGAAGGGACCTACGAGCAGTACTTC
- - TRBJ2-3 TRBV27 CASSLFPTAKGSRTDTQYF TGTGCCAGCAGTTTATTCCCCACCGCTAAGGGGAGTCGCACAGATACGCAGTATTTT
few TRBD2 TRBJ2-3 TRBV5-1 CASSFFSGSLTDTQYF TGCGCCAGCAGCTTCTTTAGCGGGAGCCTCACAGATACGCAGTATTTT
- - TRBJ2-4 TRBV27 CASSFGGAKNIQYF TGTGCCAGCAGTTTTGGGGGGGCCAAAAACATTCAGTACTTC
few TRBD1 TRBJ1-6 TRBV19 CASNHRTGDSSPLHF TGTGCCAGTAATCACCGGACAGGTGATAGTTCACCCCTCCACTTT
- - TRBJ1-1 TRBV9 CASSVGWNTEAFF TGTGCCAGCAGCGTAGGGTGGAACACTGAAGCTTTCTTT
- - TRBJ1-3 TRBV12-5 CASGFPGNTIYF TGTGCTAGTGGTTTTCCTGGAAACACCATATATTTT
- - TRBJ2-7 TRBV6-6 CASGGGQTYEQYF TGTGCCAGCGGGGGGGGACAGACCTACGAGCAGTACTTC
- TRBD2 TRBJ2-1 TRBV7-3 CASSAQGLARGNEQFF TGTGCCAGCAGCGCCCAGGGACTAGCGAGGGGCAATGAGCAGTTCTTC
- TRBD1 TRBJ1-6 TRBV29-1 CSVRTGASYNSPLHF TGCAGCGTACGGACAGGCGCGTCCTATAATTCACCCCTCCACTTT
few - TRBJ1-1 TRBV14 CASSLGPGDLPEAFF TGTGCCAGCAGCCTGGGCCCGGGAGACCTTCCTGAAGCTTTCTTT
few TRBD1 TRBJ1-1 TRBV5-1 CASRPGEGTGNTEAFF TGCGCCAGCAGACCTGGGGAAGGGACAGGGAACACTGAAGCTTTCTTT
- - TRBJ2-7 TRBV5-6 CASSFNRVSEQYF TGTGCCAGCAGCTTTAACAGGGTCTCCGAGCAGTACTTC
- TRBD1 TRBJ1-4 TRBV30 CAWGQGAIGPNEKLFF TGTGCCTGGGGACAGGGGGCCATAGGGCCTAATGAAAAACTGTTTTTT
- TRBD1 TRBJ2-7 TRBV5-1 CASSGGRTGTYEQYF TGCGCCAGCAGCGGGGGGCGGACAGGGACCTACGAGCAGTACTTC
- - TRBJ1-5 TRBV6-5 CASSYSGGSNQPQHF TGTGCCAGCAGTTACTCTGGGGGAAGCAATCAGCCCCAGCATTTT
- - TRBJ1-6 TRBV5-1 CASSLDGGGSSPLHF TGCGCCAGCAGCTTGGACGGAGGAGGTAGTTCACCCCTCCACTTT
- TRBD1 TRBJ1-4 TRBV6-5 CASRVTGTGREKLFF TGTGCCAGCAGGGTAACCGGGACAGGGAGGGAAAAACTGTTTTTT
- - TRBJ2-7 TRBV19 CASSPRGDWPYEQYF TGTGCCAGTAGTCCCAGGGGGGACTGGCCCTACGAGCAGTACTTC
- TRBD1 TRBJ1-3 TRBV6-6 CASRGRDRGSGNTIYF TGTGCCAGCAGGGGCCGGGACAGGGGCTCTGGAAACACCATATATTTT
- TRBD1 TRBJ2-2 TRBV19 CASTYLRGQLGELFF TGTGCCAGCACATATCTCAGGGGGCAACTAGGGGAGCTGTTTTTT
once - TRBJ1-2 TRBV2 CASSIESSNYGYTF TGTGCCAGCAGTATAGAGAGTTCTAACTATGGCTACACCTTC
- TRBD1 TRBJ1-5 TRBV18 CASSPAGGINQPQHF TGTGCCAGCTCACCCGCAGGGGGCATCAATCAGCCCCAGCATTTT
- TRBD2 TRBJ2-1 TRBV6-5 CASSYTGGPYNEQFF TGTGCCAGCAGTTATACGGGAGGCCCCTACAATGAGCAGTTCTTC
- - TRBJ1-2 TRBV5-4 CASSFLGGNEGYTF TGTGCCAGCAGCTTTCTTGGTGGGAATGAGGGCTACACCTTC
- - TRBJ2-1 TRBV5-1 CASSTQGAQYNEQFF TGCGCCAGCAGCACCCAAGGAGCCCAGTACAATGAGCAGTTCTTC
- TRBD1 TRBJ1-4 TRBV7-9 CASIKGQATNEKLFF TGTGCCAGCATCAAAGGACAGGCAACTAATGAAAAACTGTTTTTT
- - TRBJ2-7 TRBV5-8 CASSLVGQSLYEQYF TGTGCCAGCAGCTTGGTAGGACAGTCACTCTACGAGCAGTACTTC
once - TRBJ1-2 TRBV7-9 CASSLEIRNYGYTF TGTGCCAGCAGCTTAGAGATACGGAACTATGGCTACACCTTC